A selection of T cell receptor beta chains follows, all from one sample in a study of CD8 T cells in Susac syndrome. TCRdb reprocessed the immunoSEQ multiplex PCR reads with MiXCR, giving one entry per CDR3 protein. The sample yields roughly 140,000 distinct CDR3 sequences, approximately 95% seen once. Sequencing input: CD8+ T cells from PBMCs. The source of these receptors is a human donor in good health. Both conserved end residues are part of each CDR3. D genes are given only for firm matches. Size tells how often a clone was seen (once, few, many) or the class of an expanded clone, and some rows leave it out.

D | size | J | V | DNA | CDR3
. | . | TRBJ2-7 | TRBV29-1 | TGCAGCGTTGTAGTACAGTCCTACGAGCAGTACTTC | CSVVVQSYEQYF
. | . | TRBJ2-7 | TRBV30 | TGTGCCTGGAGTGTAGGGGCAGGGCTGGTCGAGCAGTACTTC | CAWSVGAGLVEQYF
. | . | TRBJ1-2 | TRBV28 | TGTGCCAGCAGCCCTGGCACCTACAGAGAGCCCTATGGCTACACCTTC | CASSPGTYREPYGYTF
. | . | TRBJ1-1 | TRBV9 | TGTGCCAGCAGCGCTGGGGCGGGTACTGAAGCTTTCTTT | CASSAGAGTEAFF
. | . | TRBJ2-7 | TRBV4-1 | TGCGCCAGCAGCCAAGGAGGCAGAACCTACGAGCAGTACTTC | CASSQGGRTYEQYF
. | . | TRBJ2-1 | TRBV20-1 | TGCAGTGCTAGACAGGGCTTTTCTCTTCTCTCCTACAATGAGCAGTTCTTC | CSARQGFSLLSYNEQFF
TRBD2 | few | TRBJ2-7 | TRBV27 | TGTGCCAGCAGTTTAAGCGGGAGGGCCTACGAGCAGTACTTC | CASSLSGRAYEQYF
TRBD1 | . | TRBJ1-4 | TRBV13 | TGTGCCAGCACGTATACAGGGGCGTCAAATGAAAAACTGTTTTTT | CASTYTGASNEKLFF
. | . | TRBJ2-5 | TRBV11-2 | TGTGCCAGCAGCTTATGGCAGGGGGAGACCCAGTACTTC | CASSLWQGETQYF
. | . | TRBJ2-5 | TRBV29-1 | TGCAGCGTGGCAACCGGGACCAGTGGGGAGACCCAGTACTTC | CSVATGTSGETQYF
. | . | TRBJ2-1 | TRBV23-1 | TGCGCCAGCAGTCCGGGGGATGGGGATAGGGATGAGCAGTTCTTC | CASSPGDGDRDEQFF
. | . | TRBJ2-4 | TRBV27 | TGTGCCAGCAGTCCTCCGGGACCCGAAAACATTCAGTACTTC | CASSPPGPENIQYF
. | once | TRBJ2-7 | TRBV28 | TGTGCCAGCAGTTTTCAAGGGCAGGAGCGGGTCGAGCAGTACTTC | CASSFQGQERVEQYF
. | . | TRBJ2-2 | TRBV4-3 | TGCGCCAGCACCGGGTCCAGAGTGGGCACCGGGGAGCTGTTTTTT | CASTGSRVGTGELFF
. | . | TRBJ2-2 | TRBV5-4 | TGTGCCAGCAGCTTGAGTTGGGACGGGGAGCTGTTTTTT | CASSLSWDGELFF
. | . | TRBJ2-3 | TRBV9 | TGTGCCAGCAGCGTAGGCGGGGACGAAGATACGCAGTATTTT | CASSVGGDEDTQYF
TRBD2 | . | TRBJ2-1 | TRBV23-1 | TGCGCCACCGGGGGTAGCGGGAGGTCTTCCTACAATGAGCAGTTCTTC | CATGGSGRSSYNEQFF
TRBD2 | . | TRBJ2-1 | TRBV5-6 | TGTGCCAGCAGCTTGTTGGCTAGCGGGATCGATGAGCAGTTCTTC | CASSLLASGIDEQFF
. | . | TRBJ2-4 | TRBV27 | TGTGCCAGCAGTCCAGGAATTACCAAAAACATTCAGTACTTC | CASSPGITKNIQYF
TRBD1 | . | TRBJ1-4 | TRBV15 | TGTGCCACCACCACGGGACAGGTCGGTGAAAAACTGTTTTTT | CATTTGQVGEKLFF
. | . | TRBJ2-1 | TRBV7-8 | TGTGCCAGCAGCCCCGGGGTAGTATTCTACGGTGAGCAGTTCTTC | CASSPGVVFYGEQFF
. | . | TRBJ2-7 | TRBV19 | TGTGCCAGTAGTCCCCGGCCAACGTGGGAGCAGTACTTC | CASSPRPTWEQYF
. | few | TRBJ1-2 | TRBV4-3 | TGCGCCAGCAGCCAAGGGATGGACGCCTATGGCTACACCTTC | CASSQGMDAYGYTF
. | . | TRBJ2-7 | TRBV20-1 | TGCAGTGCTAGAGATCTAGGTGTAACGCCTTACGAGCAGTACTTC | CSARDLGVTPYEQYF
. | few | TRBJ2-2 | TRBV9 | TGTGCCAGCAGTGTGAACACCGGGGAGCTGTTTTTT | CASSVNTGELFF
TRBD2 | . | TRBJ2-3 | TRBV12-3/TRBV12-4 | TGTGCCAGCAGAACCGGACTAGTCGATACGCAGTATTTT | CASRTGLVDTQYF
TRBD1 | . | TRBJ1-1 | TRBV15 | TGTGCCACCAGCAGAGATTTGGCAGGGGGCATCGCTGAAGCTTTCTTT | CATSRDLAGGIAEAFF
. | . | TRBJ1-2 | TRBV20-1 | TGCAGTGCTAGAGCCCTCCGGGCCCTGAGTCACTATGGCTACACCTTC | CSARALRALSHYGYTF
TRBD2 | . | TRBJ2-5 | TRBV15 | TGTGCCACCAGCAGCAAATTTGCTAGCGGGAGGAGAGAGACCCAGTACTTC | CATSSKFASGRRETQYF
TRBD2 | . | TRBJ2-5 | TRBV7-6 | TGTGCCAGCAGCTCCCGTGGTGGCGGGAGTAGAAAAGAGACCCAGTACTTC | CASSSRGGGSRKETQYF
. | . | TRBJ2-5 | TRBV29-1 | TGCAGCGTGGACATCCCCCTTAAACAGACCCAGTACTTC | CSVDIPLKQTQYF
TRBD2 | few | TRBJ2-1 | TRBV29-1 | TGCAGCGTTGCGGGACTAGCGCTATACAATGAGCAGTTCTTC | CSVAGLALYNEQFF
. | . | TRBJ1-5 | TRBV30 | TGTGCCTGGAGTGTAAGGGACGGCAATCAGCCCCAGCATTTT | CAWSVRDGNQPQHF
. | . | TRBJ1-4 | TRBV29-1 | TGCAGCGCCTCTGACGGGGAGGGTGATGAAAAACTGTTTTTT | CSASDGEGDEKLFF
. | once | TRBJ1-1 | TRBV2 | TGTGCCAGCATTGGCGGTCTGGACACTGAAGCTTTCTTT | CASIGGLDTEAFF